These 32 T cell receptor beta chains share one sample of origin, sequenced in a study of cytomegalovirus exposure and HLA in healthy donors. The PCR was carried out with 60 Vbeta primers and 13 Jbeta primers. TCRdb keeps only in-frame clones here, not all; method: immunoSEQ multiplex PCR. Of fewer than 150,000 clones in the sample, about 78% are singletons; the top ten hold more than 3%. The sequenced sample was PBMCs. The receptors stem from a man aged 18 to 35 in good health and CMV-seronegative.

The chain employs TRBV2 and TRBJ2-7; 9 nucleotides agree with TRBD1. Germline assignment: CDR1 SNHLY and CDR2 FYNNEI. The CDR3 totals 14 residues. V lost 6 bases and J lost 0; bases outside the gene matches: 3. The CDR3 sequence is CASRGTGSSYEQYF. The CDR3 nucleotides read TGTGCCAGCAGGGGGACAGGGAGCTCCTACGAGCAGTACTTC. Full variable domain (missing parts from reference TRBV2 and TRBJ2-7): EPEVTQTPSHQVTQMGQEVILRCVPISNHLYFYWYRQILGQKVEFLVSFYNNEISEKSEIFDDQFSVERPDGSNFTLKIRSTKLEDSAMYFCASRGTGSSYEQYFGPGTRLTVT.

This chain uses TRBV18 with TRBJ1-2; 11 bases line up with TRBD1. The germline V gene encodes CDR1 KGHSH and CDR2 LQKENI. This CDR3 is 15 amino acids long. Unmatched junction bases numbered 4, after V lost 6 bases and J lost 1 base. DNA for the CDR3: TGTGCCAGCTCCCGGACAGGGGGCCATAACTATGGCTACACCTTC. The encoded protein is CASSRTGGHNYGYTF.

This chain links TRBV27 with TRBJ2-7; no definite D call. Trimming removed 2 bases at V and 7 bases at J, with 15 bases between. The CDR3 extends over 14 amino acids. Germline CDR1 is MNHEY and CDR2 is SMNVEV (reference sequence). The CDR3 coding sequence is TGTGCCAGCAGTTTAGGGCAGGCGTCTCGAGAGCAGTACTTC. Encoded protein: CASSLGQASREQYF.

The rearrangement uses TRBV5-4 and TRBJ1-3; D unresolved. V was cut by 6 bases and J by 4 bases, with 20 bases left in between. The CDR3 has 16 residues. Germline CDR1 is SGHNT and CDR2 is YYREEE (reference sequence). The CDR3 DNA reads as TGTGCCAGCACCAGGATGGGTGGTGTCTCGGGAAACACCATATATTTT. This gives the protein CASTRMGGVSGNTIYF.

This chain connects TRBV4-1 to TRBJ2-2, with TRBD2 as a possible D gene (5 bases). Trimming took off 1 base at V and 1 base at J, with 10 bases between the two ends. Looked up from germline, CDR1 is MGHRA and CDR2 is YSYEKL. The CDR3 totals 16 residues. CDR3 nucleotides: TGCGCCAGCAGCCAAGTCGGTGAGGGGAACACCGGGGAGCTGTTTTTT. Translating it yields CASSQVGEGNTGELFF.

CDR3 residues: CASSSGGRDEGVYTIYF. CDR3 DNA sequence: TGTGCCAGCAGCTCGGGAGGCAGGGACGAGGGGGTCTACACCATATATTTT. The gene calls are TRBV11-3 and TRBJ1-3; TRBD1 might be the D (6 bases). V dropped 4 bases and J dropped 8 bases, with 24 bases sitting between them. Germline V gene sequence: CDR1 SGHNT, CDR2 YENEEA. The CDR3 contains 17 residues.

The chain carries TRBV6-4 and TRBJ2-5; a weak D match, TRBD1 (5 bases). Germline CDR1 MRHNA, CDR2 SNTAGT. The CDR3 length is 19 residues. The V end lost 0 bases, the J end lost 5 bases, and 25 bases lay between the germline ends. The CDR3 reads CASSDSLLMPGLEEETQYF. The CDR3 nucleotides read TGTGCCAGCAGTGACTCACTACTTATGCCAGGGCTCGAGGAGGAGACCCAGTACTTC.

The chain joins TRBV2 to TRBJ2-1, with 13 bases matching TRBD2. J lost 8 bases, V lost 3 bases, and 7 bases had no gene match. CDR1 and CDR2 (germline): SNHLY, FYNNEI. The CDR3 totals 16 residues. The CDR3 region is CASSDELAGGPHEQFF. The CDR3, as DNA: TGTGCCAGCAGTGATGAACTAGCGGGGGGGCCCCATGAGCAGTTCTTC.

The chain is built from TRBV7-3 and TRBJ2-1, with 12 bases lining up with TRBD1. J lost 6 bases, V lost 3 bases, and 9 bases had no gene match. The germline V gene encodes CDR1 SGHTA and CDR2 FQGTGA. The CDR3 contains 17 residues. The CDR3 bases are TGTGCCAGCAGCTTGATGCCCGGGACAGGGGGCGCCAATGAGCAGTTCTTC. Amino acids: CASSLMPGTGGANEQFF. The full variable domain, its missing parts supplied by reference TRBV7-3 and TRBJ2-1, is GAGVSQTPSNKVTEKGKYVELRCDPISGHTALYWYRQSLGQGPEFLIYFQGTGAADDSGLPNDRFFAVRPEGSVSTLKIQRTERGDSAVYLCASSLMPGTGGANEQFFGPGTRLTVL.

The rearrangement links TRBV5-4 to TRBJ2-2; TRBD1 aligns across 9 bases. With 4 bases clipped from V and 5 bases from J, the junction kept 3 bases outside the gene matches. Germline loops: CDR1 SGHNT, CDR2 YYREEE (reference sequence). This CDR3 spans 14 amino acids. This chain's CDR3 is CASSGQGRTGELFF. The CDR3 nucleotides are TGTGCCAGCAGCGGACAGGGGCGAACCGGGGAGCTGTTTTTT.

The gene calls are TRBV29-1 and TRBJ2-1, with a weak D call TRBD1 (5 bases). Per germline, CDR1 SQVTM and CDR2 ANQGSEA. Trimming took 4 bases from V and 6 from J, leaving 13 bases between them. There are 13 residues in the CDR3. The CDR3 loop reads CSVGETDLNEQFF. The DNA for the CDR3 is TGCAGCGTTGGAGAGACAGACCTCAATGAGCAGTTCTTC.

The chain combines TRBV11-3 with TRBJ2-1, with 10 positions matching TRBD1. Trimming at V came to 1 base and at J to 4 bases, leaving 1 base not matched to a gene. The length of the CDR3 is 15 residues. CDR1 and CDR2 from the germline V gene are SGHNT and YENEEA. This CDR3 is CASSLGTGGYNEQFF. CDR3 coding DNA: TGTGCCAGCAGCTTAGGGACAGGGGGATACAATGAGCAGTTCTTC. Combining the CDR3 with reference TRBV11-3 and TRBJ2-1 gives the whole variable domain EAGVVQSPRYKIIEKKQPVAFWCNPISGHNTLYWYLQNLGQGPELLIRYENEEAVDDSQLPKDRFSAERLKGVDSTLKIQPAELGDSAVYLCASSLGTGGYNEQFFGPGTRLTVL.

The chain combines TRBV7-2 with TRBJ1-1; 7 bases align to TRBD1. The CDR3 covers 15 residues. The J segment lost 5 bases and the V segment lost 1 base, leaving 7 bases of the junction unmatched. CDR1 is SGHTA and CDR2 is FQGNSA in the germline V gene. For the CDR3, the DNA is TGTGCCAGCAGCTTAGGACAGGGAAGGTGGACTGAAGCTTTCTTT. Translating it yields CASSLGQGRWTEAFF.

The chain combines TRBV7-9 with TRBJ2-2; weak D call: TRBD2 (5 bases). The CDR3 loop spans 17 amino acids. V lost 6 bases and J lost 2, with 19 bases in between. Per the germline V gene, CDR1 is SEHNR and CDR2 is FQNEAQ (reference sequence). The CDR3 region is CASRGSVGSGNTGELFF. CDR3 nucleotides: TGTGCCAGCAGGGGAAGTGTGGGGAGCGGAAACACCGGGGAGCTGTTTTTT.

V gene TRBV11-2 combines with J gene TRBJ2-7; D unclear. CDR3 length: 12 residues. CDR1 SGHAT and CDR2 FQNNGV come from the germline V gene. V was cut by 0 bases and J by 5 bases, with 5 bases left in between. Written as DNA, the CDR3 is TGTGCCAGCAGCTTAGATGGCCACGAGCAGTACTTC. Translation gives CASSLDGHEQYF. Based on the CDR3 plus reference TRBV11-2 and TRBJ2-7, the full variable domain is EAGVAQSPRYKIIEKRQSVAFWCNPISGHATLYWYQQILGQGPKLLIQFQNNGVVDDSQLPKDRFSAERLKGVDSTLKIQPAKLEDSAVYLCASSLDGHEQYFGPGTRLTVT.

This clone was picked up one time. J is TRBJ2-4 and V is TRBV2, with 10 bases fitting TRBD1. V dropped 7 bases and J dropped 14; count of bases not matched to a gene: 8. The germline V gene encodes CDR1 SNHLY and CDR2 FYNNEI. CDR3 length: 12 amino acids. DNA for the CDR3: TGTGCCAGCACACTGGGACAGGGGATTAAGTACTTC. It specifies CASTLGQGIKYF.

This chain joins TRBV10-3 and TRBJ1-1; tentative D call: TRBD1 (5 bases). The CDR3 is 13 amino acids. Germline-derived CDR1 and CDR2 are ENHRY and SYGVKD. V lost 0 bases, J lost 8 bases, and 10 bases lay in between. The CDR3, as DNA: TGTGCCATCAGTGAGTCTAGGAACAGGGAAGCTTTCTTT. Amino acids: CAISESRNREAFF.

This sequence joins TRBV5-1 and TRBJ1-1; no reliable D call. The CDR3 length is 15 residues. Germline CDR1 and CDR2: SGHRS and YFSETQ. V dropped 0 bases and J dropped 0 bases, with 9 bases sitting between them. In DNA, the CDR3 is TGCGCCAGCAGCTTGGTAGGAGTAGTGAACACTGAAGCTTTCTTT. It specifies CASSLVGVVNTEAFF.

The CDR3 region has the DNA TGTGCCAGCAGTGTGGACAGTCTCTATGGCTACACCTTC. This gives the protein CASSVDSLYGYTF. The V call is TRBV6-1, the J call TRBJ1-2; weak D call: TRBD1 (6 bases). Trimming removed 4 bases at V and 4 bases at J, with 10 bases between. Germline CDR1 and CDR2: MNHNS and SASEGT. The CDR3 spans 13 residues.

This clone was seen more than once but under ten times. The chain combines TRBV25-1 with TRBJ2-1, with no clear D. Per germline, CDR1 MGHDK and CDR2 SYGVNS. V was clipped by 7 bases and J by 3 bases, with 10 bases between them. CDR3 size: 13 residues. DNA for the CDR3: TGTGCCAGCACCCCGTCGGGCTACAATGAGCAGTTCTTC. As protein: CASTPSGYNEQFF.

This clone has a handful of counts. This chain joins TRBV18 and TRBJ2-7; 7 positions match TRBD1. The CDR3 length is 17 residues. V was pared by 1 base and J by 0 bases, with 9 bases of the junction left unmatched. Germline values: CDR1 KGHSH, CDR2 LQKENI. The CDR3 loop reads CASSPRPGQEISYEQYF. The DNA for the CDR3 is TGTGCCAGCTCACCACGCCCCGGACAGGAGATCTCCTACGAGCAGTACTTC.

The chain employs TRBV19 and TRBJ1-1, with D perhaps matching TRBD1 (6 bases). The V end was cut by 6 bases, the J end by 0 bases, with 20 bases between. The CDR3 covers 17 residues. Germline CDR1 and CDR2: LNHDA and SQIVND (reference sequence). The CDR3 bases are TGTGCCAGTAGGATCGGGACAAGGGCCCCTATGAACACTGAAGCTTTCTTT. Translation gives CASRIGTRAPMNTEAFF.

The sample holds a few counts of this clone. The gene calls are TRBV10-3 and TRBJ1-4, with 7 bases fitting TRBD1. Germline CDR1 is ENHRY and CDR2 is SYGVKD. Trimming at V came to 2 bases and at J to 8 bases, leaving 5 bases not matched to a gene. The CDR3 runs 14 residues. The CDR3 coding sequence is TGTGCCATCAGTGAGGGCAGGGGGGAGGAAAAACTGTTTTTT. This codes for CAISEGRGEEKLFF.

This sequence joins TRBV27 and TRBJ2-1; a weak D match, TRBD1 (7 bases). Germline-derived CDR1 and CDR2 are MNHEY and SMNVEV (reference sequence). V was clipped by 5 bases and J by 5 bases, with 16 bases between them. The CDR3 is 15 amino acids. CDR3 protein: CASSPRGRGDNEQFF. The CDR3 DNA is TGTGCCAGCAGTCCGCGGGGCAGGGGGGACAATGAGCAGTTCTTC.

Concerning this clone itself: The junction departs from the called germline gene at one end, perhaps through a read error. J is TRBJ2-7 and V is TRBV7-9; TRBD2 matches 11 bases. The CDR3 is 12 amino acids. Per the germline V gene, CDR1 is SEHNR and CDR2 is FQNEAQ (reference sequence). The CDR3 DNA sequence: TGTTCCAGCAGTCGGGGACTAGCGGAACTGTACTTC. It yields the protein CSSSRGLAELYF.

V usage is TRBV2 and J usage is TRBJ2-5, with 11 positions matching TRBD1. This CDR3 comprises 15 residues. Germline V gene sequence: CDR1 SNHLY, CDR2 FYNNEI. J lost 2 bases, V lost 9 bases, and 8 bases had no gene match. The chain's CDR3 is CASGQGAGIQETQYF. The CDR3 DNA follows: TGTGCCAGTGGACAGGGGGCCGGAATTCAAGAGACCCAGTACTTC.

The chain links TRBV29-1 to TRBJ1-2; a weak D match, TRBD1 (6 bases). From germline, CDR1 is SQVTM and CDR2 ANQGSEA. V lost 4 bases to trimming and J lost 4 bases, with 22 bases between them. This CDR3 comprises 16 residues. The CDR3 region is CSVAGQTLPVFYGYTF. The CDR3 nucleotides read TGCAGCGTTGCAGGACAGACTCTTCCAGTGTTCTATGGCTACACCTTC. Variable domain in full (rest from reference TRBV29-1 and TRBJ1-2): SAVISQKPSRDICQRGTSLTIQCQVDSQVTMMFWYRQQPGQSLTLIATANQGSEATYESGFVIDKFPISRPNLTFSTLTVSNMSPEDSSIYLCSVAGQTLPVFYGYTFGSGTRLTVV.

The chain has TRBV5-5 and TRBJ2-5; 9 positions match TRBD1. The CDR3 is 15 residues long. The V segment lost 0 bases and the J segment 1 base; nucleotides outside the gene matches: 1. Germline-derived CDR1 and CDR2 are SGHKS and YYEKEE (reference sequence). DNA of the CDR3: TGTGCCAGCAGCTTGGTGGGACAGGGCCAAGAGACCCAGTACTTC. Protein product: CASSLVGQGQETQYF.

The chain joins TRBV19 to TRBJ2-7; a possible D gene is TRBD2 (6 bases). The germline CDR1 and CDR2 sequences are LNHDA and SQIVND (reference sequence). Trimming stripped 3 bases from V and 3 bases from J, with 9 bases between. The CDR3 is made up of 13 amino acids. The CDR3 nucleotides read TGTGCCAGTAGTATCGCTAGCGTCTACGAGCAGTACTTC. It translates to CASSIASVYEQYF.

This chain joins TRBV11-1 and TRBJ2-2; D unclear. V was pared by 2 bases and J by 4 bases, with 11 bases between. Per germline, CDR1 SGHAT and CDR2 FQDESV (reference sequence). The CDR3 extends over 15 amino acids. The CDR3 region is CASSLNNPGTGELFF. The CDR3 bases are TGTGCCAGCAGCTTAAACAACCCTGGCACCGGGGAGCTGTTTTTT.

The chain couples TRBV4-1 to TRBJ1-5; possible D gene TRBD1, 5 bases. Between the trimmed V and J ends, which lost 1 base and 6 bases, there was a span of 10 bases. CDR1 and CDR2 (germline): MGHRA, YSYEKL. The CDR3 spans 14 residues. CDR3 bases: TGCGCCAGCAGCCAAGTATCAGGGCTTCAGCCCCAGCATTTT. It translates to CASSQVSGLQPQHF.

V is TRBV28 and J is TRBJ1-5; perhaps TRBD1 as D (5 bases). Germline V gene sequence: CDR1 MDHEN, CDR2 SYDVKM. V lost 7 bases to trimming and J lost 4 bases, with 11 bases between them. The CDR3 is 13 amino acids. Here the CDR3 reads CASIIGGNQPQHF. Written as DNA, the CDR3 is TGTGCCAGCATTATCGGGGGAAATCAGCCCCAGCATTTT.